One T cell receptor beta chain is described in this entry. What it binds is unknown. Trimming stripped 3 bases from V and 9 bases from J, with 18 bases between. Per germline, CDR1 DFQATT and CDR2 SNEGSKA (reference sequence). The CDR3 is 13 residues long. It was with unique molecular identifiers that the TCRbeta library was prepared. MiXCR, applied by TCRdb to the PCR reads, yields one record per CDR3 protein. Counted here are 450,000 to 550,000 distinct CDR3 sequences, about 10% occurring once; the ten biggest clones make up 13% to 15%. This record belongs to a study of T-cell reconstitution after alpha-beta-depleted transplantation in children. Findings and limits, study-wide: After one year, T-cell counts and TCRbeta diversity mostly came from new T cells. Alpha-beta T cells present about two months after transplant were reported to originate from several hundred expanded graft clones.

Here the sequenced sample was PBMCs, mostly from graft donor cells, taken 180 days after TCRalphabeta/CD19-depleted stem cell transplant. This TCR was recovered from a female patient aged 2-15 years who had a stem cell transplant for aplastic anemia, so the T cells may come from the graft donor. This rearrangement joins TRBV20-1 to TRBJ2-7; no clear D. The CDR3 bases are TGCAGTGCTAGCGCGAGGCCCTCCCCTAGGCAGTACGTC. Protein: CSASARPSPRQYV.